Described below is a single T cell receptor (beta chain) sequence and its context. The germline gives CDR1 SGHTA, CDR2 FQGTGA. V shed 5 bases and J 4 bases; nucleotides not matched to a gene: 7. There are 14 residues in the CDR3. The data are from a study of cytomegalovirus exposure and HLA in healthy donors. Clones were sequenced by immunoSEQ multiplex PCR, and TCRdb holds only the in-frame ones, with some missing. The sample includes around 150,000 clones, roughly nine tenths seen only once; the top ten take under 7%. An approximately 130-subject validation cohort, separate from the 666-subject first cohort, supplied the donors.

Input material: PBMCs. The V gene is TRBV7-3, the J gene TRBJ2-5; 7 bases fit TRBD1. This TCR was recovered from a woman aged 30 to 39 in good health and CMV-seronegative. The CDR3 reads CASSPTGPGETQYF. CDR3 DNA sequence: TGTGCCAGCAGCCCGACAGGGCCCGGAGAGACCCAGTACTTC.